A single T cell receptor (beta chain) is shown here with its context. Its antigen is not identified. This record belongs to a study of T cell responses to AZD1222 COVID-19 vaccine. Study-level results: Spike-specific TCR breadth and depth both grew after two AZD1222 doses. Dominant CD4 TCR responses targeted spike regions 160-218 and 743-854. Repertoires in all cases were sampled only once the peak T cell response had passed.

Sequencing used immunoSEQ multiplex PCR; TCRdb keeps in-frame clones, though not all of them. The sample includes some 180,000 clones, roughly 93% of them seen just once. The sample in question was peripheral blood, obtained 28 days after the second dose of the MenACWY control vaccine. The clonotype was recovered from an adult who received the MenACWY meningococcal vaccine as a control.

In DNA, the CDR3 is TGTGCCTGGAGTGTAAGTGGGGGCTCCTACAATGAGCAGTTCTTC. Translation: CAWSVSGGSYNEQFF. The V gene is TRBV30, the J gene TRBJ2-1; the D call may be TRBD1 or TRBD2 (5 bases each). Trimming took 0 bases from V and 0 from J, leaving 9 bases between them. The V gene's germline CDR1 is GTSNPN and CDR2 SVGIG (reference sequence). The CDR3 is 15 residues long.